This TCR beta chain appears in the sequencing data of a study of blood T cell repertoires in COVID-19. Looking at the study overall: The study drew acute and convalescent COVID-19 samples from the United States, Italy and Spain.

Some clones are missing from TCRdb's copy, which holds only in-frame ones; the method was immunoSEQ multiplex PCR. The sample shows fewer than 150,000 clones, around 78% of them seen only once. The length of the CDR3 is 13 residues. Trimming removed 1 base at V and 9 bases at J, with 12 bases between. Germline V gene data show CDR1 as SEHNR and CDR2 as FQNEAQ (reference sequence). The chain combines TRBV7-9 with TRBJ1-1, with D possibly TRBD1 on 5 matching bases. The sequence came from a human donor in a cohort sampled during active COVID-19. The source material was peripheral blood. DNA for the CDR3: TGTGCCAGCAGCTTAGACCGGGACTCGAAAGCTTTCTTT. Protein product: CASSLDRDSKAFF. Variable domain in full (rest from reference TRBV7-9 and TRBJ1-1): DTGVSQNPRHKITKRGQNVTFRCDPISEHNRLYWYRQTLGQGPEFLTYFQNEAQLEKSRLLSDRFSAERPKGSFSTLEIQRTEQGDSAMYLCASSLDRDSKAFFGQGTRLTVV.